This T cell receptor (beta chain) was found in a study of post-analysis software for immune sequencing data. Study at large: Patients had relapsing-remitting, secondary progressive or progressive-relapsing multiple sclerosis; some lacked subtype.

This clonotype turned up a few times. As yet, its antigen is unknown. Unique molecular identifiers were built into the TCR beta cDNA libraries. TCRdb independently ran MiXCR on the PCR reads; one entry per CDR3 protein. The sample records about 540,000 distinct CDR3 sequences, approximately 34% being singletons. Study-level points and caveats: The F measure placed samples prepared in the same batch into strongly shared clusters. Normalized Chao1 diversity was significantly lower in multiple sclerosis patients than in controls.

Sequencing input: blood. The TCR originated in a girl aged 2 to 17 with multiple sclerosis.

CDR3 sequence reads: CASSQEGFFSNQPQHF. The CDR3 nucleotides are TGCGCCAGCAGCCAAGAAGGCTTCTTTAGCAATCAGCCCCAGCATTTT. This chain links TRBV4-1 with TRBJ1-5; unclear D gene. V lost 0 bases and J 0 bases, leaving 9 bases between the germline ends. The CDR3 spans 16 residues. Germline CDR1 and CDR2: MGHRA and YSYEKL.